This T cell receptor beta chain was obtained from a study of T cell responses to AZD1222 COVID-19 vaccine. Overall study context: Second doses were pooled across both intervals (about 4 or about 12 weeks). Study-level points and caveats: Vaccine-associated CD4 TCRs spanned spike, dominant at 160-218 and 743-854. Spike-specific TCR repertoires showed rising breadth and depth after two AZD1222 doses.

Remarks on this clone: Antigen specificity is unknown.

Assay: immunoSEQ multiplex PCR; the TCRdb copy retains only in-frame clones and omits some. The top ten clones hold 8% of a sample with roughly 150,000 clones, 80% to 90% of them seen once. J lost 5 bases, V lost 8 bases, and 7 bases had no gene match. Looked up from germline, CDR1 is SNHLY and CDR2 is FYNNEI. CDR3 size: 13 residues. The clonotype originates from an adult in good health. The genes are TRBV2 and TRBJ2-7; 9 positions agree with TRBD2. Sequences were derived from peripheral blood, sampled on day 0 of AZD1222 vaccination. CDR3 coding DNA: TGTGCCAGCGAGGCGCGGGAGGGCCACGAGCAGTACTTC. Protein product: CASEAREGHEQYF.